Below, 20 T cell receptor beta chains from the same sample are listed, as sequenced in a study of T cell responses to AZD1222 COVID-19 vaccine. Data came from immunoSEQ multiplex PCR; TCRdb stores just in-frame clones and leaves some out. The table records about 100,000 clones, around nine tenths of them present only once. Source: peripheral blood, taken on day 0 of AZD1222 vaccination. The receptors come from an adult in good health.

This clone was detected once. The chain is built from TRBV3-1 (or the pseudogene TRBV3-2) and TRBJ1-5; TRBD1 agrees at 11 bases. The CDR3 has 16 residues. V lost 5 bases to trimming and J lost 7 bases; unmatched junction nucleotides: 10. The germline gives CDR1 LGHDT, CDR2 YNNKEL (reference sequence). CDR3 DNA: TGTGCCAGCAGCTTAGGGAGGGGACAGGGGGTACAGCCCCAGCATTTT. Translated, it gives CASSLGRGQGVQPQHF.

This clone was recorded a few times. The gene calls are TRBV4-3 and TRBJ2-5; the match to TRBD2 covers 9 bases. J lost 1 base, V lost 0 bases, and 0 bases had no gene match. CDR3 length: 15 residues. Germline CDR1 is LGHNA and CDR2 is YSLEER. DNA of the CDR3: TGCGCCAGCAGCCAAGAGCGGGGGGGCCAAGAGACCCAGTACTTC. Amino acids: CASSQERGGQETQYF.

The chain recombines TRBV30 with TRBJ1-2; a possible D gene is TRBD1 (5 bases). The CDR3 contains 12 residues. Per the germline V gene, CDR1 is GTSNPN and CDR2 is SVGIG (reference sequence). CDR3 coding DNA: TGTGCGGGGAGGGGTTCCGGCTATGGCTACACCTTC. Its translation is CAGRGSGYGYTF.

The chain couples TRBV5-1 to TRBJ1-1; D perhaps matches TRBD1 (5 bases). The CDR3 sequence is 16 residues long. Germline values: CDR1 SGHRS, CDR2 YFSETQ. The V end lost 0 bases, the J end lost 1 base, and 13 bases lay between the germline ends. The CDR3 region is CASSLANGAGNTEAFF. The CDR3 nucleotides read TGCGCCAGCAGCTTGGCTAACGGGGCCGGGAACACTGAAGCTTTCTTT.

In nucleotides, the CDR3 is TGTGCCAGCAGCTCACCCAGGGGTCCGTCCGAGCAGTACTTC. Residues: CASSSPRGPSEQYF. This sequence joins TRBV6-2 or TRBV6-3 and TRBJ2-7, with TRBD1 as a possible D gene (6 bases). Germline V gives CDR1 MNHEY, CDR2 SVGEGT. This CDR3 is 14 amino acids long. V lost 6 bases, J lost 6 bases, and 18 bases lay in between.

J is TRBJ1-2 and V is TRBV27, with D perhaps matching TRBD1 (6 bases). This CDR3 comprises 12 residues. Germline CDR1 MNHEY, CDR2 SMNVEV (reference sequence). V lost 6 bases to trimming and J lost 5 bases, with 10 bases between them. The CDR3 reads CASSTGPYGYTF. CDR3 nucleotides: TGTGCCAGCAGCACAGGGCCGTATGGCTACACCTTC.

This chain links TRBV7-2 with TRBJ1-2; TRBD1 is a possible D gene (5 bases). The CDR3 is 13 amino acids. In germline, CDR1 is SGHTA, CDR2 FQGNSA. V shed 8 bases and J shed 8 bases, with 18 bases lying between them. The CDR3 nucleotides read TGTGCCAGCGCCGTAGGGACGTCTCGGGGCTACACCTTC. Its translation: CASAVGTSRGYTF.

The V and J genes are TRBV5-1 and TRBJ1-2; no firm D call. Between the trimmed V and J ends, which lost 1 base and 8 bases, there was a span of 9 bases. Germline values: CDR1 SGHRS, CDR2 YFSETQ. The CDR3 runs 12 residues. The CDR3 loop reads CASSLSGNGYTF. The CDR3 DNA sequence: TGCGCCAGCAGCTTGTCTGGAAACGGCTACACCTTC.

The chain uses TRBV7-3 and TRBJ1-6; D gene uncertain. This CDR3 comprises 15 residues. Looked up from germline, CDR1 is SGHTA and CDR2 is FQGTGA. V lost 1 base and J lost 9, with 13 bases in between. The CDR3 DNA reads as TGTGCCAGCAGCTTAAGCACGGTCAGTTCTTCACCCCTCCACTTT. This gives the protein CASSLSTVSSSPLHF. The full variable domain, in which reference TRBV7-3 and TRBJ1-6 provide the parts outside the CDR3, is GAGVSQTPSNKVTEKGKYVELRCDPISGHTALYWYRQSLGQGPEFLIYFQGTGAADDSGLPNDRFFAVRPEGSVSTLKIQRTERGDSAVYLCASSLSTVSSSPLHFGNGTRLTVT.

This rearrangement joins TRBV30 to TRBJ2-7; D possibly uses TRBD1 or TRBD2 (5 bases each). Germline-derived CDR1 and CDR2 are GTSNPN and SVGIG (reference sequence). CDR3 length: 14 amino acids. V lost 3 bases and J 0 bases, leaving 12 bases between the germline ends. The CDR3 spells CAWRRGLSSYEQYF. The CDR3 DNA reads TGTGCCTGGAGGAGGGGCCTTAGCTCCTACGAGCAGTACTTC.

CDR3 in amino acids: CASSQGRDGEKLFF. CDR3 sequence (DNA): TGCGCCAGCAGCCAAGGGCGGGACGGAGAAAAACTGTTTTTT. J is TRBJ1-4 and V is TRBV4-3, with a weak D call TRBD1 (5 bases). The CDR3 loop spans 14 amino acids. CDR1 is LGHNA and CDR2 is YSLEER in the germline V gene. The V end lost 1 base, the J end lost 8 bases, and 11 bases lay between the germline ends.

The V and J genes are TRBV30 and TRBJ1-2; D possibly corresponds to TRBD1 (5 bases). Germline loops: CDR1 GTSNPN, CDR2 SVGIG (reference sequence). The CDR3 spans 13 residues. V gave up 3 bases and J gave up 4 bases, with 12 bases separating them. The CDR3 region is CAWSHRDPYGYTF. The CDR3, as DNA: TGTGCCTGGAGCCACCGGGACCCCTATGGCTACACCTTC.

This chain connects TRBV28 to TRBJ1-5, with 7 bases lining up with TRBD1. The CDR3 length is 15 residues. Germline CDR1 MDHEN, CDR2 SYDVKM. The junction had 10 bases not matched to a gene; V was cut back by 6 bases and J by 5 bases. The chain's CDR3 is CASRTRDSLHQPQHF. In DNA, the CDR3 is TGTGCCAGCAGAACTAGGGACAGCCTACATCAGCCCCAGCATTTT.

This sequence joins TRBV30 and TRBJ1-2; D call uncertain. The V end lost 1 base, the J end lost 1 base, and 10 bases lay between the germline ends. Germline CDR1 reads GTSNPN; CDR2 reads SVGIG (reference sequence). The CDR3 sequence is 14 residues long. CDR3 in amino acids: CAWSGLTLNYGYTF. The CDR3 DNA reads as TGTGCCTGGAGTGGGCTGACACTTAACTATGGCTACACCTTC.

This clone was recorded only once. The J gene is TRBJ1-5, the V gene TRBV30; a possible D gene is TRBD1 (5 bases). Per germline, CDR1 GTSNPN and CDR2 SVGIG (reference sequence). This CDR3 spans 15 amino acids. V shed 0 bases and J shed 1 base, with 10 bases lying between them. CDR3 protein: CAWSVGQESNQPQHF. DNA of the CDR3: TGTGCCTGGAGTGTGGGGCAGGAGAGCAATCAGCCCCAGCATTTT.

The rearrangement links TRBV3-1 (or the pseudogene TRBV3-2) to TRBJ2-5, with TRBD2 matching over 10 bases. Trimming removed 1 base from V and 0 bases from J; junction bases left unmatched: 8. This CDR3 has 18 amino acids. Germline assignment: CDR1 LGHDT and CDR2 YNNKEL (reference sequence). The CDR3 here is CASSQVVAGGPNQETQYF. For the CDR3, the DNA is TGTGCCAGCAGCCAAGTGGTAGCGGGGGGCCCAAACCAAGAGACCCAGTACTTC.

The count of this clone is one. V gene TRBV9 combines with J gene TRBJ2-3; 7 bases map to TRBD2. The CDR3 covers 15 residues. V shed 3 bases and J 3 bases; nucleotides not matched to a gene: 7. Germline values: CDR1 SGDLS, CDR2 YYNGEE. The DNA for the CDR3 is TGTGCCAGCAGCGCACCGGGGGGTAATACAGATACGCAGTATTTT. Translating gives CASSAPGGNTDTQYF.

The V gene is TRBV5-6, the J gene TRBJ2-3; 11 positions match TRBD2. Germline CDR1 SGHDT, CDR2 YYEEEE. With 2 bases clipped from V and 4 bases from J, the junction kept 6 bases outside the gene matches. CDR3 length equals 16 residues. The CDR3 region is CASSLIAGGPADTQYF. The CDR3, as DNA: TGTGCCAGCAGCTTAATAGCGGGGGGGCCAGCAGATACGCAGTATTTT.

This chain uses TRBV11-2 with TRBJ2-1; D is undetermined. The V gene's germline CDR1 is SGHAT and CDR2 FQNNGV. The CDR3 is 11 amino acids. V lost 2 bases and J lost 9, with 5 bases in between. CDR3 protein: CASSLWGEQFF. CDR3 DNA sequence: TGTGCCAGCAGCTTATGGGGTGAGCAGTTCTTC. The full variable domain, its missing parts supplied by reference TRBV11-2 and TRBJ2-1, is EAGVAQSPRYKIIEKRQSVAFWCNPISGHATLYWYQQILGQGPKLLIQFQNNGVVDDSQLPKDRFSAERLKGVDSTLKIQPAKLEDSAVYLCASSLWGEQFFGPGTRLTVL.

The V call is TRBV13, the J call TRBJ2-5, with D tentatively TRBD2 (7 bases). The V end was cut by 5 bases, the J end by 5 bases, with 21 bases between. There are 16 residues in the CDR3. Germline CDR1 PRHDT, CDR2 FYEKMQ (reference sequence). The chain's CDR3 is CASSPLGGAVVETQYF. DNA for the CDR3: TGTGCCAGCAGCCCCCTAGGGGGGGCGGTGGTGGAGACCCAGTACTTC.